The 25 T cell receptor beta chains below were found in one sample sequenced in a study of control samples from healthy donors and cancer patients. Repertoires were generated with immunoSEQ multiplex PCR, while TCRdb's copy carries only in-frame clones and drops some. The sample yields about 410,000 clones, 75% to 95% seen once. The sequenced sample was PBMCs. These receptors were taken from a man aged 40-50 years with head and neck cancer.

The chain has TRBV28 and TRBJ2-7; tentatively, D is TRBD2 (6 bases). This CDR3 is 14 amino acids long. The germline gives CDR1 MDHEN, CDR2 SYDVKM. With 5 bases removed from V and 3 bases from J, the gap between germline ends came to 14 bases. CDR3 nucleotide sequence: TGTGCCAGCAGTACTATGGGGGGACTCTACGAGCAGTACTTC. Amino acids: CASSTMGGLYEQYF.

The chain employs TRBV6-5 and TRBJ1-1, with D unclear. The germline V gene encodes CDR1 MNHEY and CDR2 SVGAGI. This CDR3 region has 11 residues. Trimming removed 6 bases from V and 7 bases from J, with 9 bases in between. The CDR3 DNA sequence: TGTGCCAGCAGCGGAGGTAGTGAAGCTTTCTTT. Protein product: CASSGGSEAFF.

The chain links TRBV19 to TRBJ1-1, with unresolved D. V lost 1 base to trimming and J lost 0 bases, with 12 bases between them. Germline CDR1 reads LNHDA; CDR2 reads SQIVND (reference sequence). This CDR3 is built from 16 residues. CDR3 DNA: TGTGCCAGTAGTATAGTCCCTCTACTATTGAACACTGAAGCTTTCTTT. This codes for CASSIVPLLLNTEAFF.

The chain combines TRBV9 with TRBJ1-2; D is ambiguous. Germline V CDR1 and CDR2: SGDLS, YYNGEE. The CDR3 covers 14 residues. V lost 4 bases, J lost 0 bases, and 10 bases lay in between. CDR3 nucleotides: TGTGCCAGCAGCCCTCGTTCAGCTAACTATGGCTACACCTTC. Translating it yields CASSPRSANYGYTF.

Many counts were recorded for this clone. The gene calls are TRBV4-3 and TRBJ1-5, with D possibly being TRBD1 (5 bases). Trimming shortened V by 4 bases and J by 2 bases, and 6 bases separated the two germline ends. Germline V CDR1 and CDR2: LGHNA, YSLEER. There are 13 residues in the CDR3. In DNA, the CDR3 is TGCGCCAGCAGCCGGGACGGCAATCAGCCCCAGCATTTT. Translated, it gives CASSRDGNQPQHF.

This chain uses TRBV7-3 with TRBJ2-7; D gene unclear. The CDR3 extends over 14 amino acids. Trimming took off 1 base at V and 5 bases at J, with 12 bases between the two ends. CDR1 and CDR2 from the germline V gene are SGHTA and FQGTGA. As DNA, the CDR3 is TGTGCCAGCAGCTTAATCCCAGGCCCTGACGAGCAGTACTTC. Its translation: CASSLIPGPDEQYF.

V is TRBV2 and J is TRBJ2-2; D is ambiguous. The CDR3 totals 15 residues. Trimming took off 8 bases at V and 4 bases at J, with 17 bases between the two ends. In germline, CDR1 is SNHLY, CDR2 FYNNEI. The CDR3 loop reads CASDPGPPATGELFF. In DNA form, the CDR3 reads TGTGCCAGCGACCCTGGACCTCCCGCCACCGGGGAGCTGTTTTTT.

The rearrangement joins TRBV7-2 to TRBJ2-5; D might be TRBD1 (5 bases). Trimming removed 1 base from V and 2 bases from J, with 14 bases in between. CDR1 and CDR2 from the germline V gene are SGHTA and FQGNSA. This CDR3 comprises 16 residues. CDR3 sequence: CASSLVLSQGQETQYF. DNA of the CDR3: TGTGCCAGCAGCTTAGTGTTGTCCCAGGGACAAGAGACCCAGTACTTC.

The chain has TRBV28 and TRBJ1-2; no firm D call. Trimming removed 5 bases at V and 0 bases at J, with 1 base between. The length of the CDR3 is 11 residues. The V gene's germline CDR1 is MDHEN and CDR2 SYDVKM. CDR3 DNA: TGTGCCAGCAGTCCTAACTATGGCTACACCTTC. This codes for CASSPNYGYTF.

This chain connects TRBV5-1 to TRBJ2-5; 9 nucleotides agree with TRBD2. The CDR3 is 15 residues long. V trimming: 0 bases; J trimming: 5 bases; junction bases outside the gene matches: 5. CDR1 and CDR2 from the germline V gene are SGHRS and YFSETQ. The CDR3 spells CASSLDSGGWETQYF. The CDR3 nucleotides are TGCGCCAGCAGCTTGGATAGCGGGGGTTGGGAGACCCAGTACTTC.

The CDR3 DNA sequence: TGTGCCAGCAGTGCTACAGGGTACTCACCCCTCCACTTT. Residues: CASSATGYSPLHF. The chain carries TRBV25-1 and TRBJ1-6, with a tentative D call TRBD1 (6 bases). From germline, CDR1 is MGHDK and CDR2 SYGVNS. This CDR3 has 13 residues. Trimming took off 4 bases at V and 10 bases at J, with 11 bases between the two ends. Complete variable domain (other parts from reference TRBV25-1 and TRBJ1-6): EADIYQTPRYLVIGTGKKITLECSQTMGHDKMYWYQQDPGMELHLIHYSYGVNSTEKGDLSSESTVSRIRTEHFPLTLESARPSHTSQYLCASSATGYSPLHFGNGTRLTVT.

The count of this clone is one. The chain employs TRBV4-1 and TRBJ2-7; TRBD1 matches 9 bases. With V trimmed by 3 bases and J by 2 bases, 11 bases remained unmatched. Germline V gene lookup returns CDR1 MGHRA and CDR2 YSYEKL. The CDR3 extends over 17 amino acids. CDR3 DNA sequence: TGCGCCAGCAGCCACGCCACGGGGACAGGGAGAACCTACGAGCAGTACTTC. As protein: CASSHATGTGRTYEQYF.

The V and J genes are TRBV6-6 and TRBJ2-7; TRBD1 matches 7 bases. The CDR3 has 14 residues. Germline loops: CDR1 MNHNY, CDR2 SVGAGI (reference sequence). Trimming at V came to 5 bases and at J to 3 bases, leaving 7 bases not matched to a gene. CDR3 protein: CASSLLPGGYEQYF. For the CDR3, the DNA is TGTGCCAGCAGTCTACTCCCAGGGGGCTACGAGCAGTACTTC.

V is TRBV10-3 and J is TRBJ1-3; TRBD1 matches 9 bases. The V gene end was trimmed by 6 bases and the J gene end by 2 bases; junction bases not matched to a gene: 2. This CDR3 contains 14 residues. Germline loops: CDR1 ENHRY, CDR2 SYGVKD. As DNA, the CDR3 is TGTGCCATCAGACAGGGGGCTACTGGAAACACCATATATTTT. Translation: CAIRQGATGNTIYF.

The chain is built from TRBV28 and TRBJ1-1; D remains unclear. The CDR3 consists of 12 residues. Germline V lookup: CDR1 MDHEN, CDR2 SYDVKM. V was pared by 2 bases and J by 5 bases, with 6 bases between. The CDR3 spells CASSLQITEAFF. For the CDR3, the DNA is TGTGCCAGCAGTTTACAGATTACTGAAGCTTTCTTT.

The chain employs TRBV7-8 and TRBJ1-1, with TRBD1 matching 7 bases. The CDR3 length is 14 residues. The V and J ends lost 5 bases and 4 bases, in that order; junction bases with no gene match: 7. The germline gives CDR1 SGHVS, CDR2 FQNEAQ. CDR3 region: CASSRDREATEAFF. The CDR3 DNA reads as TGTGCCAGCAGCCGAGACAGGGAGGCCACTGAAGCTTTCTTT.

This clone was observed a handful of times. The gene calls are TRBV12-5 and TRBJ2-3, with 11 bases matching TRBD2. This CDR3 has 15 amino acids. Germline-derived CDR1 and CDR2 are LGHNT and FRNRAP. Trimming removed 1 base from V and 3 bases from J; junction bases left unmatched: 0. CDR3 amino acids: CASGLGLAGTDTQYF. The CDR3 nucleotides are TGTGCTAGTGGTTTGGGACTAGCGGGAACAGATACGCAGTATTTT.

This sequence joins TRBV15 and TRBJ2-7; 7 bases match TRBD1. The CDR3 runs to 15 residues. Trimming removed 4 bases from V and 5 bases from J; junction bases left unmatched: 11. Germline CDR1 LNHNV, CDR2 YYDKDF (reference sequence). The CDR3 DNA is TGTGCCACCAGCATAGAAAAAGGGGGCTGGGACGAGCAGTACTTC. This gives the protein CATSIEKGGWDEQYF. Filled out from reference TRBV15 and TRBJ2-7, the complete variable domain reads DAMVIQNPRYQVTQFGKPVTLSCSQTLNHNVMYWYQQKSSQAPKLLFHYYDKDFNNEADTPDNFQSRRPNTSFCFLDIRSPGLGDTAMYLCATSIEKGGWDEQYFGPGTRLTVT.

The rearrangement uses TRBV11-3 and TRBJ1-1; D possibly corresponds to TRBD1 (6 bases). The CDR3 runs to 13 residues. The V and J ends lost 3 bases and 1 base respectively, with 6 bases between them. Germline V gives CDR1 SGHNT, CDR2 YENEEA. This CDR3 reads CASSLTGNTEAFF. DNA for the CDR3: TGTGCCAGCAGCTTGACAGGGAACACTGAAGCTTTCTTT. Combining the CDR3 with reference TRBV11-3 and TRBJ1-1 gives the whole variable domain EAGVVQSPRYKIIEKKQPVAFWCNPISGHNTLYWYLQNLGQGPELLIRYENEEAVDDSQLPKDRFSAERLKGVDSTLKIQPAELGDSAVYLCASSLTGNTEAFFGQGTRLTVV.

The chain joins TRBV12-3 or TRBV12-4 to TRBJ2-3; D tentatively fits TRBD1 or TRBD2 (6 bases each). CDR3 length: 13 amino acids. The V end was cut by 8 bases, the J end by 2 bases, with 11 bases between. The CDR3, as DNA: TGTGCCAGCGGGCGGGACAACACAGATACGCAGTATTTT. The encoded protein is CASGRDNTDTQYF.

This rearrangement joins TRBV10-1 to TRBJ2-2; a possible D gene is TRBD2 (5 bases). The CDR3 totals 16 residues. CDR1 WNHNN and CDR2 SYGVQD come from the germline V gene (reference sequence). V was pared by 4 bases and J by 2 bases, with 14 bases between. The DNA for the CDR3 is TGCGCCAGCAGTGGAGGGTTTCGGACCAACACCGGGGAGCTGTTTTTT. As protein: CASSGGFRTNTGELFF.

The chain combines TRBV9 with TRBJ2-6; 10 bases line up with TRBD1. The V segment lost 3 bases and the J segment 1 base; nucleotides outside the gene matches: 7. CDR3 length: 18 residues. Germline CDR1 is SGDLS and CDR2 is YYNGEE. CDR3 loop: CASSGGTGARSGANVLTF. The CDR3 bases are TGTGCCAGCAGCGGGGGGACAGGGGCCCGATCTGGGGCCAACGTCCTGACTTTC.

The V and J genes are TRBV30 and TRBJ1-3, with a tentative D call TRBD1 (5 bases). The CDR3 has 14 amino acids. Germline V lookup: CDR1 GTSNPN, CDR2 SVGIG (reference sequence). V lost 5 bases and J lost 0, with 11 bases in between. CDR3 in DNA: TGTGCCTGGGATCCGGGACTCTCTGGAAACACCATATATTTT. Residues: CAWDPGLSGNTIYF.

This chain uses TRBV11-2 with TRBJ1-4, with 8 bases fitting TRBD1. V lost 5 bases and J lost 7; bases outside the gene matches: 6. This CDR3 has 14 amino acids. Germline CDR1 SGHAT, CDR2 FQNNGV. The CDR3 DNA is TGTGCCAGCAGCCTGACAGGGGACGGTGAAAAACTGTTTTTT. Its protein product is CASSLTGDGEKLFF.

The chain recombines TRBV21-1 with TRBJ2-3; no check of the table's D call, TRBD2, against the DNA was made. TRBV21-1 is annotated as a pseudogene. The CDR3 contains 17 residues. The CDR3 loop reads CASSKVKRGVRADTQYF. The DNA of the CDR3 is TGTGCCAGCAGCAAAGTGAAGCGGGGGGTAAGGGCAGATACGCAGTATTTT.